These T cell receptor beta chains were read from a single sample in a study of blood T cell repertoires in COVID-19. TCRdb keeps only in-frame clones here, not all; method: immunoSEQ multiplex PCR. This sample has 150,000 or so clones; roughly four fifths occur once, and the top ten carry 12%. Source material: PBMCs or T cells enriched from blood (not recorded which). The receptors were gathered from a man between 50 and 59 years old who had recovered from COVID-19. The conserved cysteine and the conserved F or W are not part of the CDR3 here.

V gene: TRBV13
J gene: TRBJ1-4
CDR3 protein: ASSLGTENEKLF

V gene: TRBV3-1/TRBV3-2
J gene: TRBJ1-6
CDR3 protein: ASSLARDSPLH

V gene: TRBV28
J gene: TRBJ1-6
CDR3 protein: ACQPRDRVSPLH

V gene: TRBV19
J gene: TRBJ1-4
CDR3 protein: ASSTSRTEKQKLF

V gene: TRBV27
J gene: TRBJ2-7
CDR3 protein: ASSASNRGPYEQY

V gene: TRBV7-6
J gene: TRBJ2-3
CDR3 protein: ASTRASGGASDTQY

V gene: TRBV7-2
J gene: TRBJ1-1
CDR3 protein: ASSFVGTGGSEAF

V gene: TRBV19
J gene: TRBJ2-5
CDR3 protein: ASSPLDSWDQETQY

V gene: TRBV7-9
J gene: TRBJ2-7
CDR3 protein: ASSRNRDYEQY

V gene: TRBV14
J gene: TRBJ2-7
CDR3 protein: ASSRLQGAKGSYEQY

V gene: TRBV18
J gene: TRBJ1-2
CDR3 protein: ASSPEAGTYGYT